The TCR beta chain described here comes from a study of beta chain features in type 1 diabetes. Purities in excess of 98% were seen in all sorted populations. General study points: The naive, central memory and Treg TCRB repertoires showed an apparent similarity that was greater among patients than among healthy donors. Among all four CD4+ subsets, Type 1 diabetes patients had TCRB CDR3s that were moderately but significantly shorter.

This clone has only a few counts. Its antigen is currently unknown. The J segment lost 1 base and the V segment lost 4 bases, leaving 5 bases of the junction unmatched. Germline CDR1 SGHDT, CDR2 YYEEEE. The CDR3 runs 15 residues. What was sequenced were expressed TCRB transcripts, since all of the isolated RNA had been reverse transcribed. Repertoires were generated with immunoSEQ multiplex PCR, while TCRdb's copy carries only in-frame clones and drops some. The sample includes over 350,000 clones, roughly 15% seen only once; the top ten take under 0.02%. This sequence joins TRBV5-6 and TRBJ2-7, with 10 bases that match TRBD1. The sequence derives from a woman aged 18 to 35 in good health. The sample consisted of naive CD4+ T cells from blood. In nucleotides, the CDR3 is TGTGCCAGCAGCCCTAAGGGACAGGGGTCCTACGAGCAGTACTTC. Translated, it gives CASSPKGQGSYEQYF.